This entry features one TCR beta chain sequence. Its antigen is unidentified. The table came from immunoSEQ multiplex PCR; TCRdb's copy has only in-frame clones and leaves some out. The sample records roughly 49,000 clones, approximately 86% being singletons. This entry comes from a study of T cell responses to AZD1222 COVID-19 vaccine. There are 18 residues in the CDR3. The V end lost 3 bases, the J end lost 0 bases, and 21 bases lay between the germline ends. Germline V gene lookup returns CDR1 MDHEN and CDR2 SYDVKM. Study-level points and caveats: Only a handful of AZD1222 recipients were seropositive at baseline. Donors in the cohort were predominantly white British and more often female, and clonal diversity was possibly underestimated.

The chain uses TRBV28 and TRBJ2-7; weak D call: TRBD2 (6 bases). The TCR was taken from an adult who received the AZD1222 COVID-19 vaccine. This material consisted of peripheral blood, taken 28 days after the second AZD1222 dose. The chain's CDR3 is CASSLGGGVGSGSYEQYF. CDR3 coding DNA: TGTGCCAGCAGTTTGGGCGGCGGGGTGGGGAGCGGCTCCTACGAGCAGTACTTC.